Shown below are 14 T cell receptor beta chains from a single sample sequenced in a study of cytomegalovirus exposure and HLA in healthy donors. 13 Jbeta primers and 60 Vbeta primers were used for the PCR. Sequencing was performed with immunoSEQ multiplex PCR; in TCRdb, only in-frame clones are kept and a portion is missing. The sample shows about 190,000 clones, approximately 80% of them seen only once. The sequencing sample was made of PBMCs. Every receptor here comes from a male donor in good health and CMV-seronegative.

The chain joins TRBV15 to TRBJ2-3; the D is unclear. V was trimmed by 6 bases and J by 0 bases, leaving 10 bases between them. Germline values: CDR1 LNHNV, CDR2 YYDKDF (reference sequence). The CDR3 has 14 residues. The CDR3 reads CATRVTTSTDTQYF. The DNA of the CDR3 is TGTGCCACCAGGGTAACTACTAGCACAGATACGCAGTATTTT.

The CDR3 DNA sequence: TGTGCCAGCAGAGACTCAGGGGCAGATACGCAGTATTTT. Translation: CASRDSGADTQYF. V usage is TRBV6-1 and J usage is TRBJ2-3; tentative D call: TRBD1 (6 bases). The CDR3 has 13 residues. From germline, CDR1 is MNHNS and CDR2 SASEGT. V was trimmed by 6 bases and J by 4 bases, leaving 11 bases between them.

This chain connects TRBV30 to TRBJ2-1, with 8 bases that match TRBD2. The CDR3 sequence is 13 residues long. V was pared by 3 bases and J by 6 bases, with 4 bases of the junction left unmatched. Germline V gene lookup returns CDR1 GTSNPN and CDR2 SVGIG (reference sequence). The CDR3 DNA sequence: TGTGCCTGGAGATTCGGGGGGGTCAATGAGCAGTTCTTC. The encoded protein is CAWRFGGVNEQFF.

The chain carries TRBV18 and TRBJ2-3, with D perhaps matching TRBD2 (6 bases). The CDR3 length is 15 residues. Per the germline V gene, CDR1 is KGHSH and CDR2 is LQKENI. Trimming pared 2 bases from V and 3 bases from J, leaving 12 bases between. Written as DNA, the CDR3 is TGTGCCAGCTCACCAATCCGGGAGAGGACAGATACGCAGTATTTT. Its protein product is CASSPIRERTDTQYF. Full variable domain (remainder filled in from reference TRBV18 and TRBJ2-3): NAGVMQNPRHLVRRRGQEARLRCSPMKGHSHVYWYRQLPEEGLKFMVYLQKENIIDESGMPKERFSAEFPKEGPSILRIQQVVRGDSAAYFCASSPIRERTDTQYFGPGTRLTVL.

This chain connects TRBV19 to TRBJ2-2, with 8 bases matching TRBD2. Germline CDR1 and CDR2: LNHDA and SQIVND (reference sequence). The CDR3 extends over 15 amino acids. The V segment lost 4 bases and the J segment 1 base; nucleotides outside the gene matches: 2. In nucleotides, the CDR3 is TGTGCCAGTAGTAGGGGACTAGAGAACACCGGGGAGCTGTTTTTT. This translates into CASSRGLENTGELFF.

The chain couples TRBV5-1 to TRBJ2-3; possibly TRBD2 for D (6 bases). This CDR3 comprises 16 residues. Trimming pared 0 bases from V and 0 bases from J, leaving 11 bases between. Germline CDR1 reads SGHRS; CDR2 reads YFSETQ. The CDR3 loop is CASSLGGGTSTDTQYF. The DNA for the CDR3 is TGCGCCAGCAGCTTGGGGGGAGGCACTAGCACAGATACGCAGTATTTT.

The chain employs TRBV7-8 and TRBJ1-6, with 7 bases fitting TRBD1. The CDR3 runs 15 residues. Germline CDR1 is SGHVS and CDR2 is FQNEAQ. The trim removed 1 base at V and 9 bases at J, leaving 6 bases unmatched. CDR3 sequence reads: CASSLEQGVGSPLHF. The CDR3 DNA is TGTGCCAGCAGCTTAGAGCAGGGGGTGGGTTCACCCCTCCACTTT.

V and J are TRBV11-2 and TRBJ1-6; 7 bases are shared with TRBD1. The J segment lost 15 bases and the V segment lost 1 base, leaving 3 bases of the junction unmatched. The CDR3 runs to 12 residues. Germline loops: CDR1 SGHAT, CDR2 FQNNGV. CDR3 residues: CASSLGGGRLHF. DNA for the CDR3: TGTGCCAGCAGCTTAGGAGGGGGCCGCCTCCACTTT.

There are a few counts of this clone. J is TRBJ1-5 and V is TRBV7-3, with a weak D call TRBD1 (5 bases). This CDR3 contains 17 residues. Trimming stripped 1 base from V and 0 bases from J, with 13 bases between. Germline V gene lookup returns CDR1 SGHTA and CDR2 FQGTGA. The CDR3 sequence is CASSLRGVRHSNQPQHF. As DNA, the CDR3 is TGTGCCAGCAGCTTAAGGGGGGTGAGGCATAGCAATCAGCCCCAGCATTTT.

V is TRBV19 and J is TRBJ2-5, with TRBD2 matching 8 bases. TRBJ2-7 explains the end of the DNA better; the J call may be wrong. The CDR3 contains 16 residues. Germline CDR1 is LNHDA and CDR2 is SQIVND (reference sequence). The chain's CDR3 is CASSTASGRVPYEQYF. Here the CDR3 DNA reads TGTGCCAGTAGTACGGCGAGCGGGAGAGTTCCATACGAGCAGTACTTC.

This sequence joins TRBV9 and TRBJ2-3, with 7 positions matching TRBD2. CDR3 length: 16 residues. Germline values: CDR1 SGDLS, CDR2 YYNGEE. V shed 4 bases, J shed 0 bases, and the junction held 8 bases outside the gene matches. CDR3 nucleotide sequence: TGTGCCAGCAGCCCTAGCTGGGGGGGGAGCACAGATACGCAGTATTTT. Translation: CASSPSWGGSTDTQYF.

This sequence joins TRBV7-9 and TRBJ1-5; a weak D match, TRBD1 (5 bases). Germline CDR1 SEHNR, CDR2 FQNEAQ (reference sequence). There are 15 residues in the CDR3. V was pared by 2 bases and J by 5 bases, with 13 bases between. DNA of the CDR3: TGTGCCAGCAGCTTATATCAGGGAGGGCATCAGCCCCAGCATTTT. Its protein product is CASSLYQGGHQPQHF.

J is TRBJ1-1 and V is TRBV6-1; 7 positions agree with TRBD1. This CDR3 region has 13 residues. In germline, CDR1 is MNHNS, CDR2 SASEGT. V lost 6 bases and J lost 4; bases outside the gene matches: 5. The CDR3 DNA reads TGTGCCAGCAGCATGACAGGGACCACTGAAGCTTTCTTT. This translates into CASSMTGTTEAFF.

This clone appeared once. V and J are TRBV7-9 and TRBJ2-5, with D perhaps TRBD2 (7 bases). This CDR3 comprises 14 residues. Germline V gene lookup returns CDR1 SEHNR and CDR2 FQNEAQ (reference sequence). Between the trimmed V and J ends, which lost 5 bases and 4 bases, there was a span of 14 bases. CDR3: CASSALGGPETQYF. CDR3 in DNA: TGTGCCAGCAGCGCCTTGGGGGGGCCAGAGACCCAGTACTTC.